This T cell receptor (beta chain) came from a study of cytomegalovirus exposure and HLA in healthy donors (dated 2017 in TCRdb). Broadly, across the study: An earlier analysis of roughly 610 of the donors reported over 250 Gb of sequence data and around 100 million unique TCR beta sequences obtained from about 179 million T cells. The aim of the study was to test whether cataloging public T cell receptors could identify signatures of past pathogen exposure. Rather than using new phenotypic data, the later analysis identified candidate immune exposures from TCR beta sequences and from how often those sequences occurred across donors. Approximately 300 gigabases of sequencing data and roughly 81 million unique TCR sequences made up an early release that covered approximately 700 HLA-typed donors. In an earlier analysis of more than 550 of the donors, high-throughput TCR beta sequencing was used to judge whether each TCR beta V gene segment behaved as functional or pseudogenic. In a later analysis, previously published TCR beta repertoires from 500 to 750 donors were re-analyzed and high-resolution HLA genotyping was added so that TCR occurrence patterns could be studied. HLA typing covered class I and class II loci at four-digit resolution. Donor age, sex, ethnicity and CMV serostatus were compiled alongside the repertoire data. Of the 300 to 500 genotyped donors, less than 85% were placed in the genetic ancestry cluster associated with self-reported Caucasian donors. Every repertoire in the discovery cohort had been generated on one and the same sequencing platform. A later genetic analysis used genome-wide SNP genotypes for about 55% of the 666 donors, treating that subset as a discovery cohort. The study used immunosequencing to profile the T cell repertoires of several hundred subjects and linked those repertoires to cytomegalovirus serostatus. The number of typed donors differed by locus: about 620-630 for A, B, C, DRB1 and DQB1; about 520 for DQA1; fewer than 610 for DPA1; and roughly 490 for DPB1. Among approximately 370 genotyped donors of the cohort, an average of approximately 220,000 unique TCR beta nucleotide sequences was sequenced per donor, of which about 18% were non-productive. High-throughput TCR immunosequencing, statistical association of individual TCRs with disease status, and machine learning were combined to predict cytomegalovirus infection status. Because of strong linkage in the cohort, roughly five DR-DQ haplotypes were treated as single units for association and clustering. Besides the first cohort of 500 to 700 subjects, a separate validation cohort made up of around 120 different subjects was used.

Germline trimming amounts to 5 bases on V and 2 bases on J, with 7 as the count of junction bases outside the gene matches. CDR1 and CDR2 were assigned from the germline V gene as SGHVS and FNYEAQ. From the cysteine up to the phenylalanine, the CDR3 has a length of 15 residues. Only the CDR3 DNA is retained, 45 bases long and in frame from the first base. Details on this clone: The antigen this receptor binds is unknown. Per-base quality was not reported, and no clone a single base away is much larger than it.

What the work shows at the level of the full study, not this receptor alone: HLA typing was unavailable for some donors at each locus, so association tests used only the typed subset. According to a later analysis, parvovirus B19, influenza, CMV and Epstein-Barr virus appeared linked to several top co-occurrence clusters. Because counts were too low, about 18 rarely observed V segments, including chromosome 9 orphons, were excluded from the earlier analysis of several hundred of the donors. A further reported finding was that TCR beta sequences accurately predicted the HLA-A and HLA-B alleles for most subjects in the first cohort. According to a later analysis, most CMV-associated TCR beta chains appeared to be HLA-restricted, and the HLA associations seemed to be driven largely by CMV exposure. In vitro tests confirmed that a few of the cytomegalovirus-associated TCR beta chains recognize cytomegalovirus antigens. Linkage disequilibrium might explain the correlated functional status among segregating V segments, but an unknown experimental factor could not be ruled out. An earlier analysis of approximately 570 of the donors showed that most TCR beta V segments appeared in productive rearrangements either about 87% or about 30% of the time, which broadly matched IMGT annotations. Most TCR sequences were observed very rarely across donors, whereas some public TCRs were present in many individuals. Compared with the 666-donor mean, donors in an Asian-associated ancestry cluster had fewer N-insertions in productive TCRs, according to a later genetic analysis. In both the original and validation cohorts, the classifier was reported to diagnose cytomegalovirus status with high specificity and sensitivity. In a later analysis, about 16,000 TCR beta sequences were associated with specific HLA alleles at a false discovery rate of 0.05. When HLA alleles, especially DR and DQ, strongly co-occurred, attributing TCR associations to individual alleles was difficult. Some IMGT-functional V segments, including TRBV6-2 and TRBV6-3, could not be distinguished by the 87-base-pair reads and were therefore excluded. The authors suggested that the approach could potentially be generalized to other disease states and immunological phenotypes. A cluster of highly shared sequence variants was judged likely to be a technical artifact of the sequencing pipeline. In a later analysis, the rate of TCR association differed among HLA loci, with DRB1 alleles having the most associated TCRs and HLA-C alleles having the fewest. The presence/absence analyses assumed that sequencing depth was roughly uniform across donors, and that assumption may not be true. V-gene and J-gene trimming of TCR beta chains was associated with a missense DCLRE1C variant in a later genetic analysis, and the association was replicated in an independent cohort. In a later analysis, HLA-associated TCR beta chains were found to be more clonally expanded and to have lower generation probabilities than equally common non-associated chains. In this cohort, only TCR beta chains were sequenced, and detectable features were limited by the absence of alpha or paired-chain data. The study listed 150 to 200 TCR beta chains as associated with cytomegalovirus. For the cohort, immune exposure information was limited to CMV serostatus.

The cohort comprised fewer than 750 healthy bone marrow donors. At the time of sampling, all cohort members were nominally healthy, though unrecorded immune exposures were likely present. The donor tested CMV seronegative and was one of the 352 seronegative cohort members. A peripheral blood sample was collected from each donor, and TCR beta sequencing was performed on peripheral blood mononuclear cells. Genomic DNA was extracted from the blood cell samples with the Qiagen DNeasy Blood Extraction Kit. The library was built by means of the immunoSEQ multiplex PCR assay. For the multiplex PCR, a mixture combining 60 forward primers for TCR Vbeta segments and 13 reverse primers for TCR Jbeta segments was used. A multiplex PCR assay on genomic DNA amplified the CDR3 region of rearranged TCR beta genes. The amplified TCR beta libraries were sequenced on the Illumina HiSeq System as 87-base-pair reads. The paper's processing steps were these. In a later analysis, some 80 million unique TCR beta chains were counted across the roughly 610 repertoires, and roughly 9.9 million of these chains were shared by at least two donors. Raw reads were error-corrected and collapsed into unique sequences with a nearest-neighbor algorithm that merged closely related sequences to remove PCR and sequencing errors. V, D and J gene segments were assigned by aligning CDR3 sequences to IMGT reference sequences. For a sequence to be retained, a match of at least six nucleotides to both a V gene segment and a J gene segment was required. A rearrangement counted as productive if the CDR3 had no stop codons and remained in frame with V and J, and every other rearrangement counted as non-productive. Following IMGT convention, CDR3 was defined as the stretch from the second conserved V-encoded cysteine up to the conserved J-encoded phenylalanine. The earlier analysis of roughly 590 of the donors excluded any sequence lacking an unambiguous match to a single V gene segment. In an earlier analysis of approximately 590 of the donors, V segments were called functional above 56.7% productive rearrangements and were called segregating when the between-donor standard deviation exceeded 5%. To diagnose cytomegalovirus status from the catalog of TCR beta chain sequences, a statistical classification framework was built. A later analysis assigned V and J genes by comparing TCR nucleotide sequences with IMGT/GENE-DB human TR gene sequences. Using the TCRdist pipeline, a later analysis assigned CDR3 sequences along with most-parsimonious VDJ recombination scenarios. A later analysis defined each TCR beta chain by its CDR3 amino acid sequence plus V-gene family, and excluded reads lacking a unique V-gene family. To address suspected cross-contamination and a sequencing artifact, a later analysis removed a few hundred highly shared, low-generation-probability nucleotide sequences. In a later analysis, a clonal expansion index was calculated for each public chain from normalized within-repertoire ranks of inferred template counts. A later analysis computed generation probabilities with a VDJ recombination model fitted to out-of-frame rearrangements, and checked the results against IGoR. In a later analysis, hypergeometric tests were used to score TCR-TCR, TCR-HLA and TCR-CMV co-occurrence, with a repertoire-size bias correction applied to TCR pairs. In a later analysis, false discovery rates were estimated by permuting HLA or CMV assignments 20 times. In a later analysis, co-occurring TCRs were grouped with DBSCAN, and TCRdist sequence similarity was added when clustering was performed within HLA-allele-positive subsets. For co-occurrence clustering, repertoires with fewer than 30,000 or more than 120,000 public chains were excluded, along with 4 to 6 repertoires with anomalous nucleotide sharing. TCRdb took over this immuneACCESS table, retaining in-frame rearrangements with V and J assigned. Such tables are incomplete; in checked studies, under half of the missing clones stem from an unresolved V gene, and the remainder is unexplained. Clone size and the V and J calls come from that table; the DNA yielded D and trimming. This sample comprises some 180,000 clones, about 80% of them detected only once. The ten biggest clones cover roughly 1.4% of the sample.

The rearrangement combines TRBV7-6 with TRBJ2-3; TRBD2 matches 7 bases in the middle. The receptor was isolated from a man aged 18 to 35 in good health and CMV-seronegative. The source material was PBMCs. The DNA reads TGTGCCAGCAGCCTTGGCGGGGGAGACACAGATACGCAGTATTTT. Translated, it gives CASSLGGGDTDTQYF.